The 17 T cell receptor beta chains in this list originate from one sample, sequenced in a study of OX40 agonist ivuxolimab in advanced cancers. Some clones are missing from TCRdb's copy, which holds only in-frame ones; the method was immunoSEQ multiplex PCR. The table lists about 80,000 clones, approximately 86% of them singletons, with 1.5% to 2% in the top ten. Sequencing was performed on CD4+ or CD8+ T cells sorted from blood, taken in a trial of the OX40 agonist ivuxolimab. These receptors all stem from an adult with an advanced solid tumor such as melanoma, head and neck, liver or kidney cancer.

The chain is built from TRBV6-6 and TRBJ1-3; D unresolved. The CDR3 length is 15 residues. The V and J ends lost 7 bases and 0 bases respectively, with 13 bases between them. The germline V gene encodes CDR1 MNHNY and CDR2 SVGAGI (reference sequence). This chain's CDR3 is CASIPRGVSGNTIYF. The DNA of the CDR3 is TGTGCCAGCATCCCGCGGGGAGTCTCTGGAAACACCATATATTTT.

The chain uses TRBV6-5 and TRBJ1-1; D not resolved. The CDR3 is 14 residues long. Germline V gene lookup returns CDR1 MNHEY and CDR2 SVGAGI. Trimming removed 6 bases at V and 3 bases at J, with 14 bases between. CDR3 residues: CASRGFGMDTEAFF. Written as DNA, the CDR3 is TGTGCCAGCAGGGGCTTCGGAATGGACACTGAAGCTTTCTTT.

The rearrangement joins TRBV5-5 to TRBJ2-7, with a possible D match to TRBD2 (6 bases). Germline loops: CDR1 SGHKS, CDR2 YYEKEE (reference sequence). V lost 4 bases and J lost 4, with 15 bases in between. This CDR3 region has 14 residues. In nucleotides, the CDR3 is TGTGCCAGCAGCCCGCGGAGGGGCTCTTACGAGCAGTACTTC. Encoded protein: CASSPRRGSYEQYF.

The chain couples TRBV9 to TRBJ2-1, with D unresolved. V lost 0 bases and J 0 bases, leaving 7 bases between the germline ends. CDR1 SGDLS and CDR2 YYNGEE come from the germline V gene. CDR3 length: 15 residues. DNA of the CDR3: TGTGCCAGCAGCGTAGCGGAAAGCTCCTACAATGAGCAGTTCTTC. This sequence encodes CASSVAESSYNEQFF.

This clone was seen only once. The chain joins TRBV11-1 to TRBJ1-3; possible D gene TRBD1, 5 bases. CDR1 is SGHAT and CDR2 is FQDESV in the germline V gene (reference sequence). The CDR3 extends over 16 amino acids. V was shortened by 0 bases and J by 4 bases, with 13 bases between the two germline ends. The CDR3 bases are TGTGCCAGCAGCTTAGCGGGGGGATTCGGAGGAAACACCATATATTTT. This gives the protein CASSLAGGFGGNTIYF.

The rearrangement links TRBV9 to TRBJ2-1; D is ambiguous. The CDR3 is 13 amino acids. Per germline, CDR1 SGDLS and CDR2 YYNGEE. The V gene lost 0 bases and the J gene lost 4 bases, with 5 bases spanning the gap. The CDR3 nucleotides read TGTGCCAGCAGCGTAGATACTTACAATGAGCAGTTCTTC. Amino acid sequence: CASSVDTYNEQFF. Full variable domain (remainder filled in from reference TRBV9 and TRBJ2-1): DSGVTQTPKHLITATGQRVTLRCSPRSGDLSVYWYQQSLDQGLQFLIQYYNGEERAKGNILERFSAQQFPDLHSELNLSSLELGDSALYFCASSVDTYNEQFFGPGTRLTVL.

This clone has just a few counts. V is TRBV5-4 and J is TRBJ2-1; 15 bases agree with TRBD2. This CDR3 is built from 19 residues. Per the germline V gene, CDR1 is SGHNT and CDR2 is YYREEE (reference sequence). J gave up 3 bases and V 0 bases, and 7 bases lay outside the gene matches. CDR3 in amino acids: CASSLDGTSGGKRYNEQFF. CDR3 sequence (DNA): TGTGCCAGCAGCTTGGATGGGACTAGCGGGGGGAAACGCTACAATGAGCAGTTCTTC.

The CDR3 DNA reads TGTGCCTGGAGTACGGACAGGGTCGGGTACTTC. Encoded protein: CAWSTDRVGYF. This chain links TRBV30 with TRBJ2-7; 8 nucleotides match TRBD1. Trimming at V came to 2 bases and at J to 12 bases, leaving 6 bases not matched to a gene. The V gene's germline CDR1 is GTSNPN and CDR2 SVGIG (reference sequence). This CDR3 contains 11 residues.

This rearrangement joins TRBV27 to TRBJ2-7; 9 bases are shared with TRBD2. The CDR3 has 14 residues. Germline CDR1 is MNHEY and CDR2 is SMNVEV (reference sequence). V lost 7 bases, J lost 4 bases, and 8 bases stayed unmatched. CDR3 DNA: TGTGCCAGCACCCGGGCGGGAGGGCGTTACGAGCAGTACTTC. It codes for CASTRAGGRYEQYF.

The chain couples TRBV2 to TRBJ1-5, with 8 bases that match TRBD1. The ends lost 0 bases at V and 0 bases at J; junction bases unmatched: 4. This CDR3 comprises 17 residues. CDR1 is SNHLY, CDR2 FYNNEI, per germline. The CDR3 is CASSEAGTGLSNQPQHF. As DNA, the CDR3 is TGTGCCAGCAGTGAAGCCGGGACAGGACTTAGCAATCAGCCCCAGCATTTT.

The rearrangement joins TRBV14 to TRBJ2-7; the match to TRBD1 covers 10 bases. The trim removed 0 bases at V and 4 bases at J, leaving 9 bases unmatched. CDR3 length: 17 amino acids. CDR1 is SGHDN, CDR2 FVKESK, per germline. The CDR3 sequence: CASSQDPPGQGVYEQYF. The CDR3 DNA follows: TGTGCCAGCAGCCAAGACCCTCCCGGACAGGGGGTTTACGAGCAGTACTTC. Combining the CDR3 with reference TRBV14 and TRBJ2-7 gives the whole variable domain EAGVTQFPSHSVIEKGQTVTLRCDPISGHDNLYWYRRVMGKEIKFLLHFVKESKQDESGMPNNRFLAERTGGTYSTLKVQPAELEDSGVYFCASSQDPPGQGVYEQYFGPGTRLTVT.

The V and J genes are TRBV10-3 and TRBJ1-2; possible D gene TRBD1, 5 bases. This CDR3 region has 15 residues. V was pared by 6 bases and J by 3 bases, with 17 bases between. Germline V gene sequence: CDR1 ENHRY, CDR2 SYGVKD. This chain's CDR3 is CAISREGRSDYGYTF. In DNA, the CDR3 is TGTGCCATCAGCAGGGAGGGCCGATCCGACTATGGCTACACCTTC.

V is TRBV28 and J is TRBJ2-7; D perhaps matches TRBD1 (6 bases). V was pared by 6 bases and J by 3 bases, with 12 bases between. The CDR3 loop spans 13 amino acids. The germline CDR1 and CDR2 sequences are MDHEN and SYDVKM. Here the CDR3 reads CASRRQAGYEQYF. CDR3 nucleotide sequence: TGTGCCAGCAGGAGACAGGCCGGCTACGAGCAGTACTTC.

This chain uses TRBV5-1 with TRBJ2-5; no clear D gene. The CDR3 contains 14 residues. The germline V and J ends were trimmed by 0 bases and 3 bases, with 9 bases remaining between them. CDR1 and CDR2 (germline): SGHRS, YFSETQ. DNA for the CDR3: TGCGCCAGCAGCTTGGCCGCATTTAAAGAGACCCAGTACTTC. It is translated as CASSLAAFKETQYF.

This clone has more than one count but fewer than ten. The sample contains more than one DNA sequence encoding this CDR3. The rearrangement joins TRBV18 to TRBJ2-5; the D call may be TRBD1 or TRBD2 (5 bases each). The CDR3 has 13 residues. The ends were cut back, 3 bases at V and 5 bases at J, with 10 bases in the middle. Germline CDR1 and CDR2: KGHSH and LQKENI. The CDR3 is CASSPGAGETQYF. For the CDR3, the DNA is TGTGCCAGCTCACCCGGGGCCGGGGAGACCCAGTACTTC. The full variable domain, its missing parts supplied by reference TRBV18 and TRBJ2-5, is NAGVMQNPRHLVRRRGQEARLRCSPMKGHSHVYWYRQLPEEGLKFMVYLQKENIIDESGMPKERFSAEFPKEGPSILRIQQVVRGDSAAYFCASSPGAGETQYFGPGTRLLVL.

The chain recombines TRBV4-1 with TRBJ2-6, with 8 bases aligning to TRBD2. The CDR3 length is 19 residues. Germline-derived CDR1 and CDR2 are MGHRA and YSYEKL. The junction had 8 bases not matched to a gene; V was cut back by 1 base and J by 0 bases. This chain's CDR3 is CASSQVPSGGLSGANVLTF. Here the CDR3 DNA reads TGCGCCAGCAGCCAAGTGCCCTCGGGGGGGCTCTCTGGGGCCAACGTCCTGACTTTC.

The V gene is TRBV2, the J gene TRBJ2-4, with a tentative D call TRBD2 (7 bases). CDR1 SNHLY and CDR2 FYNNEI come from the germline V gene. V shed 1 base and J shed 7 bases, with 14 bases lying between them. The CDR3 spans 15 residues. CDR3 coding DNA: TGTGCCAGCAGTGAAGGAGGGGGGGGCTGGAACATTCAGTACTTC. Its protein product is CASSEGGGGWNIQYF.